This passage covers 23 T cell receptor beta chains from one sample sequenced in a study of blood T cells in healthy people across ages. It was with a sample-barcoded 5' primer and a J-beta primer mix that a second PCR of about 6 to 12 cycles was run. One entry per CDR3 protein, called by TCRdb with MiXCR from the 5' RACE reads. The sample carries approximately 900,000 distinct CDR3 sequences, 25% to 35% recorded once. The same sample was also used in a study of T cells of mothers and their children.

Sequencing was performed on blood. The receptor source for this set is a woman between 40 and 55 years old in good health.

This chain's CDR3 is CAISESGPNEQFF. The CDR3 region has the DNA TGTGCCATCAGTGAGTCGGGTCCCAATGAGCAGTTCTTC. This chain connects TRBV10-3 to TRBJ2-1; D call uncertain. Trimming cost V 0 bases and J 6 bases, with 6 bases left between them. This CDR3 has 13 residues. Looked up from germline, CDR1 is ENHRY and CDR2 is SYGVKD.

This clonotype appeared many times. The chain carries TRBV12-3 or TRBV12-4 and TRBJ2-7; 7 positions match TRBD1. The CDR3 sequence is 14 residues long. With V trimmed by 6 bases and J by 4 bases, 9 bases remained unmatched. The CDR3 DNA is TGTGCCAGCAGATCCAACAGGGGTGGATACGAGCAGTACTTC. It is translated as CASRSNRGGYEQYF.

V is TRBV19 and J is TRBJ1-1; the D is unclear. CDR1 and CDR2 (germline): LNHDA, SQIVND (reference sequence). Trimming cost V 3 bases and J 4 bases, with 12 bases left between them. The CDR3 has 14 residues. The CDR3 protein is CASSMWQVGTEAFF. The CDR3 DNA follows: TGTGCCAGTAGTATGTGGCAGGTGGGCACTGAAGCTTTCTTT.

This clonotype was counted only a few times. A much larger clone differs by one base, so this may be a read error. The chain links TRBV7-3 to TRBJ2-1, with 9 bases identical to TRBD2. CDR3 size: 15 residues. V trimming: 1 base; J trimming: 7 bases; junction bases outside the gene matches: 5. Germline CDR1 reads SGHTA; CDR2 reads FQGTGA. The CDR3 nucleotides are TGTGCCAGCAGCTTAAGCGGGGGGGCCTGTAATGAGCAGTTCTTC. Its translation is CASSLSGGACNEQFF.

In the case of this clonotype: One junction end does not reproduce the germline sequence, and a read error may be involved. This chain uses TRBV28 with TRBJ1-5, with TRBD1 identical over 7 bases. Germline CDR1 is MDHEN and CDR2 is SYDVKM. This CDR3 comprises 17 residues. The CDR3 nucleotides read TGTGCCAGCAGTTTACCCGCGACAGGGTTCGGGAATCCGCCCCAGCATTTT. This sequence encodes CASSLPATGFGNPPQHF.

The chain carries TRBV7-8 and TRBJ1-3; 7 nucleotides agree with TRBD1. The CDR3 is made up of 14 amino acids. Germline V gene data show CDR1 as SGHVS and CDR2 as FQNEAQ. V lost 3 bases and J lost 3; bases outside the gene matches: 2. CDR3 sequence reads: CASSFGTVGNTIYF. CDR3 sequence (DNA): TGTGCCAGCAGCTTCGGGACAGTTGGAAACACCATATATTTT.

The V call is TRBV5-1, the J call TRBJ2-5; 10 positions agree with TRBD1. Losses at the gene ends were 3 bases for V and 11 bases for J; bases not matched to a gene: 16. In germline, CDR1 is SGHRS, CDR2 YFSETQ. This CDR3 region has 16 residues. The CDR3 loop is CASSSGVGTGVDEQYF. In DNA form, the CDR3 reads TGCGCCAGCAGCTCGGGAGTTGGGACAGGGGTCGATGAGCAGTACTTC.

The chain has TRBV21-1 and TRBJ1-1; TRBD1 reflects the table's D call only, with no check against the DNA. TRBV21-1 has pseudogene status. The CDR3 totals 17 residues. CDR3 amino acids: CASSTPGQGRWNTEAFF. The DNA of the CDR3 is TGTGCCAGCAGCACCCCGGGACAGGGAAGGTGGAACACTGAAGCTTTCTTT.

Ten or more counts support this clonotype. The V gene is TRBV20-1, the J gene TRBJ1-4, with D perhaps matching TRBD1 (5 bases). V lost 5 bases, J lost 6 bases, and 16 bases lay in between. In germline, CDR1 is DFQATT, CDR2 SNEGSKA (reference sequence). CDR3 length equals 14 residues. The CDR3 bases are TGCAGTGCTCGCCCATTGCGAGGGGATGAAAAACTGTTTTTT. Amino acid sequence: CSARPLRGDEKLFF.

A remark on this clonotype: Since a much larger clone is just one base distant, this may be a read error. The rearrangement links TRBV7-2 to TRBJ2-4; 7 nucleotides match TRBD2. The DNA end is more similar to TRBJ2-7, so the J call may be wrong. This CDR3 region has 17 residues. Germline CDR1 is SGHTA and CDR2 is FQGNSA. The CDR3 bases are TGTACCAGCAGCTCTATGACTAACGGGGGGACTGGGTACGAGCAGTACTTC. Amino acids: CTSSSMTNGGTGYEQYF.

As regards this clonotype: A read error is possible here, since a much larger clone lies one base away. V gene TRBV6-5 combines with J gene TRBJ1-4, with 7 bases fitting TRBD1. This CDR3 has 14 residues. With V trimmed by 6 bases and J by 7 bases, 8 bases remained unmatched. Germline-derived CDR1 and CDR2 are MNHEY and SVGAGI. This CDR3 is CASRYRGGREKLFF. The CDR3 DNA sequence: TGTGCCAGCAGGTACAGGGGAGGTCGTGAAAAACTGTTTTTT.

As concerns this clonotype: At one end, the junction sequence differs from germline, possibly due to a read error. This chain connects TRBV12-3 or TRBV12-4 to TRBJ2-1; D is possibly TRBD1 or TRBD2 (6 bases each). The CDR3 extends over 12 amino acids. CDR3: CTSSLEGGEQFF. Written as DNA, the CDR3 is TGTACCAGCAGTTTGGAGGGGGGTGAGCAGTTCTTC.

This clonotype was seen at least ten times. This CDR3 is CASSSRLAMQYF. As DNA, the CDR3 is TGTGCCAGCAGTTCAAGACTAGCGATGCAGTACTTC. This sequence joins TRBV12-3 or TRBV12-4 and TRBJ2-7; 8 bases fit TRBD2. This CDR3 has 12 residues. The V gene end was trimmed by 4 bases and the J gene end by 9 bases; junction bases not matched to a gene: 5.

This chain links TRBV5-1 with TRBJ1-3, with D possibly TRBD1 on 5 matching bases. Germline loops: CDR1 SGHRS, CDR2 YFSETQ. This CDR3 region has 16 residues. Trimming stripped 3 bases from V and 0 bases from J, with 13 bases between. The CDR3 reads CASSSEQAHSGNTIYF. The CDR3 region has the DNA TGCGCCAGCAGCTCCGAACAGGCCCACTCTGGAAACACCATATATTTT.

The V and J genes are TRBV7-9 and TRBJ2-7; no clear D gene. The CDR3 spans 14 residues. Trimming pared 4 bases from V and 2 bases from J, leaving 12 bases between. Per the germline V gene, CDR1 is SEHNR and CDR2 is FQNEAQ (reference sequence). CDR3 DNA sequence: TGTGCCAGCAGCTCGCGGAATAGGCCCTACGAGCAGTACTTC. It codes for CASSSRNRPYEQYF.

This sequence joins TRBV2 and TRBJ2-4, with D tentatively TRBD1 (7 bases). CDR1 SNHLY and CDR2 FYNNEI come from the germline V gene. Trimming removed 11 bases from V and 0 bases from J, with 20 bases in between. CDR3 size: 16 residues. The DNA of the CDR3 is TGTGCCTCAAGGAGGGGGCAGGGATTAGCCAAAAACATTCAGTACTTC. The encoded protein is CASRRGQGLAKNIQYF.

This clonotype was counted many times. The chain combines TRBV30 with TRBJ1-2; weak D call: TRBD1 (5 bases). V shed 0 bases and J shed 8 bases, with 22 bases lying between them. The germline V gene encodes CDR1 GTSNPN and CDR2 SVGIG (reference sequence). CDR3 length: 16 amino acids. The CDR3 loop reads CAWSVVARARFGGYTF. The CDR3 DNA reads TGTGCCTGGAGTGTAGTCGCCAGGGCCCGCTTCGGAGGCTACACCTTC.

Regarding this clonotype: A much larger clone lies a single base off, so this may be a read error. The V call is TRBV7-9, the J call TRBJ2-7; D perhaps matches TRBD1 (5 bases). Germline-derived CDR1 and CDR2 are SEHNR and FQNEAQ (reference sequence). The CDR3 length is 15 residues. The CDR3 DNA follows: TGTGCCGGCAGCTTAGTTCCAGGGCCCTCCTACGAGCAGTACTTC. This gives the protein CAGSLVPGPSYEQYF.

The V and J genes are TRBV12-3 or TRBV12-4 and TRBJ2-4, with 8 nucleotides matching TRBD2. Losses at the gene ends were 5 bases for V and 13 bases for J; bases not matched to a gene: 19. This CDR3 region has 16 residues. Here the CDR3 DNA reads TGTGCCAGCAGTCCAGGGTTTGAGCGGGGGAGGAATGAGCAGTACTTC. Translated: CASSPGFERGRNEQYF.

This clonotype has ten or more counts. The gene calls are TRBV20-1 and TRBJ2-3; 11 bases align to TRBD2. V shed 6 bases and J 4 bases; nucleotides not matched to a gene: 9. This CDR3 region has 15 residues. Germline values: CDR1 DFQATT, CDR2 SNEGSKA (reference sequence). The CDR3 coding sequence is TGCAGTGCCTCTATAGCGGGGGGGCCGCCAGATACGCAGTATTTT. Protein sequence: CSASIAGGPPDTQYF.

In its sample, this clonotype was seen many times. This chain joins TRBV12-3 or TRBV12-4 and TRBJ2-7; the D is unclear. The length of the CDR3 is 13 residues. Trimming cost V 4 bases and J 3 bases, with 10 bases left between them. The CDR3 nucleotides are TGTGCCAGCAGTTCTGATTGGGGCTACGAGCAGTACTTC. It encodes CASSSDWGYEQYF.

In this sample, this clonotype turned up many times. The rearrangement joins TRBV18 to TRBJ1-2; D may be TRBD1 (5 bases). This CDR3 comprises 13 residues. Germline CDR1 reads KGHSH; CDR2 reads LQKENI. Trimming removed 6 bases from V and 3 bases from J, with 11 bases in between. Here the CDR3 DNA reads TGTGCCAGCTCCCCCAGAGGGGACTATGGCTACACCTTC. It is translated as CASSPRGDYGYTF.

This clonotype was counted between two and nine times. The chain joins TRBV10-3 to TRBJ2-1; maybe TRBD1 (6 bases). The CDR3 extends over 13 amino acids. CDR1 is ENHRY and CDR2 is SYGVKD in the germline V gene. The V and J ends lost 7 bases and 7 bases respectively, with 14 bases between them. Here the CDR3 reads CAITPRQENEQFF. CDR3 DNA sequence: TGTGCCATCACTCCCCGACAGGAAAATGAGCAGTTCTTC.